A single sample is the source of the 26 T cell receptor beta chains below, sequenced in a study of blood T cell repertoires in COVID-19. Method: immunoSEQ multiplex PCR; TCRdb's copy keeps in-frame clones and lacks some. The table shows roughly 190,000 clones, with roughly 82% occurring only once. Sequencing was performed on peripheral blood. These receptor sequences come from a woman aged 60-70 years with COVID-19, enrolled during active disease.

V gene TRBV27 combines with J gene TRBJ1-1; D is ambiguous. Germline V gives CDR1 MNHEY, CDR2 SMNVEV (reference sequence). The CDR3 is made up of 14 amino acids. V lost 3 bases and J 4 bases, leaving 12 bases between the germline ends. In nucleotides, the CDR3 is TGTGCCAGCAGTTTCCAGGCTGGGAGCACTGAAGCTTTCTTT. Protein product: CASSFQAGSTEAFF.

This clone has just one count. The V and J genes are TRBV27 and TRBJ1-2; maybe TRBD1 (5 bases). CDR1 is MNHEY and CDR2 is SMNVEV in the germline V gene (reference sequence). The CDR3 runs 14 residues. V was trimmed by 2 bases and J by 7 bases, leaving 14 bases between them. CDR3 residues: CASSLAGKYGGYTF. CDR3 nucleotide sequence: TGTGCCAGCAGTTTAGCAGGGAAATATGGTGGCTACACCTTC.

This clone was seen only once. The chain links TRBV16 to TRBJ2-5; 10 bases are a match to TRBD1. The CDR3 has 15 amino acids. With 1 base clipped from V and 2 bases from J, the junction kept 1 base outside the gene matches. Germline CDR1 is KGHSY and CDR2 is FQNENV. CDR3 nucleotides: TGTGCCAGCAGCCAATGGGACAGGGGACAAGAGACCCAGTACTTC. This sequence encodes CASSQWDRGQETQYF.

As to this clone: Other DNA sequences in the same sample also yield this CDR3. The J gene is TRBJ1-1, the V gene TRBV5-1; TRBD1 might be the D (5 bases). CDR1 is SGHRS, CDR2 YFSETQ, per germline. The CDR3 is 13 residues long. V was trimmed by 1 base and J by 4 bases, leaving 8 bases between them. CDR3 sequence: CASSLRGGTEAFF. Here the CDR3 DNA reads TGCGCCAGCAGCTTGCGGGGGGGCACTGAAGCTTTCTTT.

To note about this clone: Other DNA sequences of this sample code for an identical CDR3. CDR3 nucleotide sequence: TGTGCCAGCAGCTTGGCGGGGGGAAACACCATATATTTT. It translates to CASSLAGGNTIYF. The chain combines TRBV5-4 with TRBJ1-3; D is undetermined. CDR3 size: 13 residues. The germline gives CDR1 SGHNT, CDR2 YYREEE (reference sequence). Trimming took 0 bases from V and 4 from J, leaving 5 bases between them.

The rearrangement joins TRBV6-6 to TRBJ1-2, with D perhaps TRBD1 (6 bases). Germline V CDR1 and CDR2: MNHNY, SVGAGI (reference sequence). Trimming removed 10 bases at V and 8 bases at J, with 20 bases between. The CDR3 runs 13 residues. The DNA of the CDR3 is TGTGCCACCAAGGGGCAGGGGCTTTGGGGCTACACCTTC. This gives the protein CATKGQGLWGYTF.

This clone appeared many times. The chain employs TRBV7-2 and TRBJ1-4; D is possibly TRBD1 (6 bases). Germline CDR1 and CDR2: SGHTA and FQGNSA. V was cut by 1 base and J by 3 bases, with 15 bases left in between. CDR3 length: 17 residues. CDR3 DNA sequence: TGTGCCAGCAGCTTAGTCTCCGGGGGGCGATCTAATGAAAAACTGTTTTTT. Translating it yields CASSLVSGGRSNEKLFF.

The chain recombines TRBV28 with TRBJ1-1; TRBD1 matches at 11 bases. Germline values: CDR1 MDHEN, CDR2 SYDVKM. The junction had 6 bases not matched to a gene; V was cut back by 4 bases and J by 2 bases. The CDR3 runs 16 residues. This chain's CDR3 is CASSSGQGAPNTEAFF. Here the CDR3 DNA reads TGTGCCAGCAGTTCCGGACAGGGGGCTCCAAACACTGAAGCTTTCTTT.

This clone has only a few counts. The chain joins TRBV19 to TRBJ1-2; 10 bases agree with TRBD1. Germline assignment: CDR1 LNHDA and CDR2 SQIVND (reference sequence). V trimming: 5 bases; J trimming: 8 bases; junction bases outside the gene matches: 8. The CDR3 sequence is 14 residues long. The CDR3 DNA follows: TGTGCCAGTAGTTTCCCGGGACAGGGGCGAGGCTACACCTTC. Its protein product is CASSFPGQGRGYTF.

The V call is TRBV15, the J call TRBJ1-5; 8 positions match TRBD1. Trimming took 6 bases from V and 0 from J; bases not matched to a gene: 1. The germline gives CDR1 LNHNV, CDR2 YYDKDF (reference sequence). CDR3 size: 14 residues. CDR3 DNA: TGTGCCACCAGGGACAGGGTTAGCAATCAGCCCCAGCATTTT. It translates to CATRDRVSNQPQHF.

The chain combines TRBV3-1 (or the pseudogene TRBV3-2) with TRBJ2-7; 8 bases are shared with TRBD1. The CDR3 is 18 residues long. The germline CDR1 and CDR2 sequences are LGHDT and YNNKEL (reference sequence). Losses at the gene ends were 0 bases for V and 0 bases for J; bases not matched to a gene: 10. The CDR3 DNA follows: TGTGCCAGCAGCCAAGATCTCGGGACAGGTGGGAGCTCCTACGAGCAGTACTTC. Its protein product is CASSQDLGTGGSSYEQYF.

The V call is TRBV18, the J call TRBJ1-5, with a weak D call TRBD1 (6 bases). V gave up 6 bases and J gave up 4 bases, with 13 bases separating them. Germline V gives CDR1 KGHSH, CDR2 LQKENI. The CDR3 covers 14 residues. In nucleotides, the CDR3 is TGTGCCAGCTCCCCAGGGGCACCGAATCAGCCCCAGCATTTT. It specifies CASSPGAPNQPQHF.

This chain uses TRBV6-2 or TRBV6-3 with TRBJ1-2; weak D call: TRBD1 (5 bases). CDR3 length equals 14 residues. Germline V lookup: CDR1 MNHEY, CDR2 SVGEGT. Trimming stripped 4 bases from V and 2 bases from J, with 11 bases between. The CDR3 sequence: CASSSPYRNYGYTF. CDR3 DNA: TGTGCCAGCAGTTCCCCTTACAGGAACTATGGCTACACCTTC.

Here the CDR3 DNA reads TGTGCCAGCAGCCAATCTCCGGGAACCACCGAGCAGTACGTC. As protein: CASSQSPGTTEQYV. This chain joins TRBV16 and TRBJ2-7; D might be TRBD2 (5 bases). CDR1 and CDR2 from the germline V gene are KGHSY and FQNENV. The CDR3 contains 14 residues. V was clipped by 0 bases and J by 6 bases, with 12 bases between them.

The J gene is TRBJ2-2, the V gene TRBV11-2; no clear D gene. The germline gives CDR1 SGHAT, CDR2 FQNNGV. This CDR3 spans 14 amino acids. The V end lost 2 bases, the J end lost 1 base, and 5 bases lay between the germline ends. The CDR3 reads CASSLFRNTGELFF. The CDR3 DNA reads TGTGCCAGCAGCTTATTCCGGAACACCGGGGAGCTGTTTTTT.

This chain joins TRBV2 and TRBJ2-7, with D possibly being TRBD1 (6 bases). Germline V CDR1 and CDR2: SNHLY, FYNNEI. V was shortened by 5 bases and J by 4 bases, with 9 bases between the two germline ends. The length of the CDR3 is 12 residues. The CDR3 nucleotides read TGTGCCAGCAGTACCCAGGGGTACGAGCAGTACTTC. This gives the protein CASSTQGYEQYF.

The rearrangement joins TRBV7-9 to TRBJ1-6; perhaps TRBD1 as D (6 bases). Between the trimmed V and J ends, which lost 5 bases and 5 bases, there was a span of 13 bases. Per germline, CDR1 SEHNR and CDR2 FQNEAQ (reference sequence). This CDR3 has 15 amino acids. The CDR3 DNA is TGTGCCAGCAGCCGGGGAGGGGGAGATAATTCACCCCTCCACTTT. Its translation: CASSRGGGDNSPLHF.

The chain is built from TRBV7-6 and TRBJ2-7; 7 bases line up with TRBD1. The CDR3 contains 17 residues. Germline CDR1 reads SGHVS; CDR2 reads FNYEAQ. Unmatched junction bases numbered 9, after V lost 0 bases and J lost 1 base. The CDR3 sequence is CASSLAASTGLSYEQYF. As DNA, the CDR3 is TGTGCCAGCAGCTTAGCGGCCTCGACAGGGCTGTCCTACGAGCAGTACTTC.

The genes are TRBV10-3 and TRBJ1-5, with D perhaps TRBD1 (5 bases). CDR1 and CDR2 from the germline V gene are ENHRY and SYGVKD. The CDR3 consists of 13 residues. Trimming removed 6 bases at V and 4 bases at J, with 10 bases between. The CDR3 reads CAIRTEINQPQHF. CDR3 bases: TGTGCCATCAGGACAGAGATTAATCAGCCCCAGCATTTT.

The CDR3 protein is CASLRLAGPSYNEQFF. The CDR3 DNA reads as TGTGCCAGCCTAAGGCTAGCGGGGCCCTCCTACAATGAGCAGTTCTTC. The genes are TRBV28 and TRBJ2-1; 9 nucleotides align to TRBD2. V gave up 8 bases and J gave up 0 bases; unmatched junction bases: 8. The CDR3 consists of 16 residues. The V gene's germline CDR1 is MDHEN and CDR2 SYDVKM.

This chain uses TRBV6-5 with TRBJ1-2; the D is unclear. Trimming shortened V by 1 base and J by 4 bases, and 13 bases separated the two germline ends. This CDR3 region has 15 residues. CDR1 is MNHEY and CDR2 is SVGAGI in the germline V gene. The chain's CDR3 is CASSYFGVVGYGYTF. The CDR3 region has the DNA TGTGCCAGCAGTTACTTCGGGGTAGTGGGCTATGGCTACACCTTC.

V is TRBV24-1 and J is TRBJ1-2; 7 positions agree with TRBD1. CDR3 size: 14 residues. From germline, CDR1 is KGHDR and CDR2 SFDVKD. V shed 5 bases and J 7 bases; nucleotides not matched to a gene: 9. The CDR3 loop reads CATSALDRSRGYTF. CDR3 in DNA: TGTGCCACCAGTGCCCTGGACAGGTCGCGTGGCTACACCTTC.

This sequence joins TRBV5-1 and TRBJ2-5; 12 bases are shared with TRBD2. There are 16 residues in the CDR3. The ends lost 0 bases at V and 2 bases at J; junction bases unmatched: 2. The germline CDR1 and CDR2 sequences are SGHRS and YFSETQ. The CDR3 loop is CASSLATSGRQETQYF. CDR3 nucleotides: TGCGCCAGCAGCTTGGCCACTAGCGGGAGGCAAGAGACCCAGTACTTC.

V and J are TRBV19 and TRBJ2-7; the D gene is possibly TRBD2 (7 bases). CDR3 length equals 18 residues. Trimming left V 3 bases short and J 9 bases short, with 30 bases between. Germline V CDR1 and CDR2: LNHDA, SQIVND (reference sequence). The CDR3 here is CASSIGGGQQLASGRQYF. In DNA form, the CDR3 reads TGTGCCAGTAGTATTGGAGGAGGACAGCAACTAGCGTCCGGAAGGCAGTACTTC.

The rearrangement joins TRBV5-1 to TRBJ1-2; tentatively, D is TRBD1 (6 bases). Germline-derived CDR1 and CDR2 are SGHRS and YFSETQ. The CDR3 has 16 amino acids. Deletions cut 0 bases from V and 8 bases from J, with 20 bases between. CDR3 DNA: TGCGCCAGCAGCTTGGGTCCCAGGGAGGGGGTCGGAGGCTACACCTTC. It codes for CASSLGPREGVGGYTF.

The chain recombines TRBV19 with TRBJ2-3; TRBD2 aligns across 10 bases. The germline V gene has CDR1 LNHDA and CDR2 SQIVND (reference sequence). This CDR3 spans 16 amino acids. J lost 6 bases, V lost 8 bases, and 14 bases had no gene match. The CDR3: CASAGQASGGRDTQYF. The CDR3 nucleotides are TGTGCCAGTGCGGGCCAGGCTAGCGGGGGCCGGGATACGCAGTATTTT.